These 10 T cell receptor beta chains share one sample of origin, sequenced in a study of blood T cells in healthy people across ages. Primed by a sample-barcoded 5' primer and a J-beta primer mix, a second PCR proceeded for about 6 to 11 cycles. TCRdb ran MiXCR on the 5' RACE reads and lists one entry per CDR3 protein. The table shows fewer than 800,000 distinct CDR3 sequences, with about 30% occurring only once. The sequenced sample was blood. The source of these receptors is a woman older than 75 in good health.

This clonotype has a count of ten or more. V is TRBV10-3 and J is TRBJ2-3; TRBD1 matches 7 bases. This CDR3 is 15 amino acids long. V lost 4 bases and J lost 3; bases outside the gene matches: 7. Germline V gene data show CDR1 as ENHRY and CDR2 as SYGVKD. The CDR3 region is CAISVRGQQTDTQYF. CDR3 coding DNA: TGTGCCATCAGTGTGAGGGGACAGCAAACAGATACGCAGTATTTT.

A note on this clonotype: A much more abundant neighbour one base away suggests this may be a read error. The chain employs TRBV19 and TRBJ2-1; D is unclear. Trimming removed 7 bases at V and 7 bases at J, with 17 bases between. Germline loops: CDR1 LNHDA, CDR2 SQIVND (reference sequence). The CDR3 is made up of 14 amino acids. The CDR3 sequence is CASMARPPGNEQFF. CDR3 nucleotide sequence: TGTGCCAGTATGGCAAGACCCCCTGGGAATGAGCAGTTCTTC.

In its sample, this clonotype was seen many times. The CDR3 sequence is CASRPGASGGEQYF. In DNA form, the CDR3 reads TGTGCCAGCAGGCCAGGAGCTAGCGGGGGTGAGCAGTACTTC. The rearrangement uses TRBV7-2 and TRBJ2-7; 10 nucleotides line up with TRBD2. This CDR3 spans 14 amino acids. V was clipped by 6 bases and J by 7 bases; unmatched bases: 9. The germline gives CDR1 SGHTA, CDR2 FQGNSA.

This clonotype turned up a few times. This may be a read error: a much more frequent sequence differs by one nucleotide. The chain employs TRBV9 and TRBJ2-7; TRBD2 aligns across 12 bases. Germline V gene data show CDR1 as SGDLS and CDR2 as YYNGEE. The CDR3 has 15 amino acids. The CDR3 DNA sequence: TGTACCAGCAGCGCAGGCCCGGGGACTAGCGGGGAGCAGTACTTC. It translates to CTSSAGPGTSGEQYF.

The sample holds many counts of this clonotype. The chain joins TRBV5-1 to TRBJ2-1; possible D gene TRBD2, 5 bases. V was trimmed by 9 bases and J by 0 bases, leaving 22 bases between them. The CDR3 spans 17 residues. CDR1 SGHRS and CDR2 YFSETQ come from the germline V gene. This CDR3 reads CATRFSTTPSSYNEQFF. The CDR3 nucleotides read TGCGCCACCCGGTTCTCGACTACACCGAGCTCCTACAATGAGCAGTTCTTC.

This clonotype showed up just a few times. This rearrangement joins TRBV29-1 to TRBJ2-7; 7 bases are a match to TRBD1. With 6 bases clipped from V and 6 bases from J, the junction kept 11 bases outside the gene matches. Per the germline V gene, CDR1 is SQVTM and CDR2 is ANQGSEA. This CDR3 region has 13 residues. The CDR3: CSVPGQGVGEQYF. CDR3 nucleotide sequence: TGCAGCGTGCCGGGGCAGGGGGTCGGCGAGCAGTACTTC.

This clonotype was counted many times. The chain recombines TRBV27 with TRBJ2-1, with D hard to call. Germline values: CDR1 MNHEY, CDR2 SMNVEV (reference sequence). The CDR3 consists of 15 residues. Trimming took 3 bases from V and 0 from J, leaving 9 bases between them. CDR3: CASSFGASSYNEQFF. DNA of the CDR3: TGTGCCAGCAGTTTCGGCGCCAGCTCCTACAATGAGCAGTTCTTC.

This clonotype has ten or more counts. CDR3 in DNA: TGTGCCAGCAATCACAGGGGTCCGCGATCACCCCTCCACTTT. This translates into CASNHRGPRSPLHF. The chain carries TRBV12-3 or TRBV12-4 and TRBJ1-6; TRBD1 matches at 7 bases. J lost 10 bases, V lost 7 bases, and 10 bases had no gene match. The CDR3 extends over 14 amino acids.

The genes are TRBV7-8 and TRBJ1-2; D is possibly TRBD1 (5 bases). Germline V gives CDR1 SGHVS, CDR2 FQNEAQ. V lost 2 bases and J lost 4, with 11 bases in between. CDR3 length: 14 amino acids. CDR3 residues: CASSLRRGTYGYTF. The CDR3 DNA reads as TGTGCCAGCAGCTTACGACGGGGGACCTATGGCTACACCTTC.

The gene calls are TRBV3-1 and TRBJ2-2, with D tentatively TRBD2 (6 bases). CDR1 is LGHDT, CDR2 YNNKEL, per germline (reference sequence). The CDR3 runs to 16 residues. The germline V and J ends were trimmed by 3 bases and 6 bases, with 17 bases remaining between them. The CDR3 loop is CASSHMEGRSSGELFF. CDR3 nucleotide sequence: TGTGCCAGCAGCCACATGGAGGGGCGGTCGTCCGGGGAGCTGTTTTTT.